The clone carrying this T cell receptor beta chain was seen many times. Its antigen is currently unknown. Amplification targeted TCR beta CDR3 regions from RNA transcripts. An initial round of RT-PCR targeting the TCR CDR3 relied on the HTBI primer set. TCRdb independently ran MiXCR on the multiplex PCR reads; one entry per CDR3 protein. Found here are about 99,000 distinct CDR3 sequences, approximately 50% of them singletons; the top ten hold roughly 25%. These data belong to a study of T cells in Graves' hyperthyroidism and ophthalmopathy. The CDR3 has 15 amino acids. V was cut by 5 bases and J by 6 bases, with 17 bases left in between. From germline, CDR1 is SEHNR and CDR2 FQNEAQ (reference sequence). General observations from the study: Onset of ophthalmopathy came a median about 6.5 months after the model predicted it.

Graves' hyperthyroidism was deemed stable absent ophthalmopathy progression within 18 months. Uncontrolled infection, other autoimmune disease, pregnancy or lactation excluded patients. The rearrangement joins TRBV7-9 to TRBJ1-3, with D perhaps TRBD1 (5 bases). This TCR derives from a man aged 35-49 years with Graves' hyperthyroidism. The sequenced sample consisted of blood. CDR3 in DNA: TGTGCCAGCAGCGGAGAGGGGTCTGTAGTAAACACCATATATTTT. This codes for CASSGEGSVVNTIYF.